This TCR beta chain came from a study of PD-1 blockade in classical Hodgkin lymphoma. About the research overall: On a schedule of every 2 weeks, patients received nivolumab 3 mg/kg intravenously. Findings of the study overall: Newly diagnosed patients had baseline TCR diversity that was reportedly lower than that of healthy donors.

Trimming took 5 bases from V and 4 from J, leaving 5 bases between them. The CDR3 extends over 11 amino acids. Germline V gene sequence: CDR1 KGHSH, CDR2 LQKENI. Measured with immunoSEQ multiplex PCR; TCRdb has only the in-frame clones, and not every one. The data contain roughly 16,000 clones, around four fifths of them singletons. Every patient was affected by relapse after autologous stem cell transplantation, while exposure to brentuximab vedotin was not uniform. Regarding this clone: Antigen specificity is unknown.

V gene TRBV18 combines with J gene TRBJ1-1; the D is unclear. The sample consisted of peripheral blood mononuclear cells (PBMCs), taken before the second cycle of nivolumab. This sequence originates from a human donor with classical Hodgkin lymphoma. CDR3 coding DNA: TGTGCCAGCTCATCCGTCACTGAAGCTTTCTTT. Translating it yields CASSSVTEAFF. The full variable domain, its missing parts supplied by reference TRBV18 and TRBJ1-1, is NAGVMQNPRHLVRRRGQEARLRCSPMKGHSHVYWYRQLPEEGLKFMVYLQKENIIDESGMPKERFSAEFPKEGPSILRIQQVVRGDSAAYFCASSSVTEAFFGQGTRLTVV.